The T cell receptor (beta chain) under discussion was sequenced for a study of T cell responses to AZD1222 COVID-19 vaccine. For the study at large: Second doses that came at about 4 or about 12 weeks were put together. Study-level findings and limits: Only a handful of AZD1222 recipients tested seropositive at baseline.

CDR3 length equals 13 residues. With 6 bases removed from V and 5 bases from J, the gap between germline ends came to 8 bases. Germline V CDR1 and CDR2: LGHDT, YNNKEL (reference sequence). A few counts support this clone. The target antigen is unknown. The data were produced by immunoSEQ multiplex PCR, yet TCRdb's version contains in-frame clones alone and is incomplete. The repertoire consists of around 130,000 clones, with around 91% occurring once and the leading ten covering approximately 3.4%. The input for sequencing was peripheral blood, taken on day 0 of AZD1222 vaccination. The sequence came from an adult in good health. The rearrangement joins TRBV3-1 (or the pseudogene TRBV3-2) to TRBJ1-6; D unresolved. In DNA, the CDR3 is TGTGCCAGCAGTCGCAACGATAATTCACCCCTCCACTTT. It codes for CASSRNDNSPLHF.